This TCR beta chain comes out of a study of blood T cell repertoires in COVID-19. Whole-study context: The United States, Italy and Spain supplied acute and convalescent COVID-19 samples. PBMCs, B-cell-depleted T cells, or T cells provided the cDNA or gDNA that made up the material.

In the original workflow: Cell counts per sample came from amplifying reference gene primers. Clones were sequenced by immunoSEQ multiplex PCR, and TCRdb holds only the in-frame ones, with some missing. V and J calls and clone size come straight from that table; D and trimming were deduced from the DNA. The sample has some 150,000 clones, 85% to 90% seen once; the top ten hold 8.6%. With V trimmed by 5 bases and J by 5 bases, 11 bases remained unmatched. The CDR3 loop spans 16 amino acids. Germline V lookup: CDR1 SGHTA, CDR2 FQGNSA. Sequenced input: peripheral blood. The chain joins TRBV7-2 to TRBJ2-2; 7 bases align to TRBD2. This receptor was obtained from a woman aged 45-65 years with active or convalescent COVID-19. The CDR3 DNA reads TGTGCCAGCAGCAGGCAGGCGGGGGAAATAACCGGGGAGCTGTTTTTT. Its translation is CASSRQAGEITGELFF.